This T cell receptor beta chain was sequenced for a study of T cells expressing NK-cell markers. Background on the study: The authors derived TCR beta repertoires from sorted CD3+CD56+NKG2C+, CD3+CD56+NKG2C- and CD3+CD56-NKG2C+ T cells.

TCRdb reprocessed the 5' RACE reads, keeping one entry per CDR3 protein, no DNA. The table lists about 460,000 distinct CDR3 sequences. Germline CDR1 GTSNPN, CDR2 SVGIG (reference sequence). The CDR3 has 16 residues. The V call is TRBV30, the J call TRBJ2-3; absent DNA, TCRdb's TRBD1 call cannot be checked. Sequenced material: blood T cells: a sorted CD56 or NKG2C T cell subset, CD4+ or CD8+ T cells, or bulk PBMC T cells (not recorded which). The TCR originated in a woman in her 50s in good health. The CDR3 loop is CAWTGTGGRWTDTQYF.